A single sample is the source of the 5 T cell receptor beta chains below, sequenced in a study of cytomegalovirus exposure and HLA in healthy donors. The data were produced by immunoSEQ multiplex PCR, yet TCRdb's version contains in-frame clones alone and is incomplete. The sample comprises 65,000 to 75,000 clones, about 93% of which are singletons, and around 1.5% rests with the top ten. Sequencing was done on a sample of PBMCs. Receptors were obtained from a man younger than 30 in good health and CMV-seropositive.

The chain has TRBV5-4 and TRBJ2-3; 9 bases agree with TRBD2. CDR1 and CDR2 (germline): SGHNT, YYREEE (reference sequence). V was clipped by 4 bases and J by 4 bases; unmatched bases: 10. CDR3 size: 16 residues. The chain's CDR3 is CASSPRVAGEADTQYF. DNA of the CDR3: TGTGCCAGCAGCCCCCGGGTAGCGGGAGAAGCAGATACGCAGTATTTT.

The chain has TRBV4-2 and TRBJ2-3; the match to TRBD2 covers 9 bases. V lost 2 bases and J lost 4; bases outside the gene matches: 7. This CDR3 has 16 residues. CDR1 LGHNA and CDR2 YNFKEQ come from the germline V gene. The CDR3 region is CASSQPGAGGSDTQYF. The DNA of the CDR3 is TGTGCCAGCAGCCAACCGGGGGCGGGAGGGTCAGATACGCAGTATTTT.

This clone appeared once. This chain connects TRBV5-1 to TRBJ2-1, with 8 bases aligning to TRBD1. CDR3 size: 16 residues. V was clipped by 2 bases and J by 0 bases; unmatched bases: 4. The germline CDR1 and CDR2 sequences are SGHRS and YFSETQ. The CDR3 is CASSLLGQGSYNEQFF. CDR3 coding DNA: TGCGCCAGCAGCTTACTCGGACAGGGCTCCTACAATGAGCAGTTCTTC. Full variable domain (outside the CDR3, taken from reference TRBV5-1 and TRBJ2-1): KAGVTQTPRYLIKTRGQQVTLSCSPISGHRSVSWYQQTPGQGLQFLFEYFSETQRNKGNFPGRFSGRQFSNSRSEMNVSTLELGDSALYLCASSLLGQGSYNEQFFGPGTRLTVL.

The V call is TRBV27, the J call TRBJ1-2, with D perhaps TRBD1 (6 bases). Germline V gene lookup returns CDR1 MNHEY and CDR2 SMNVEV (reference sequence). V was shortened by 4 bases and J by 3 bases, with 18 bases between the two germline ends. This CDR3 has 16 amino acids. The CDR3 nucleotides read TGTGCCAGCAGTTCCGGACGGGAAGGGGGATACTATGGCTACACCTTC. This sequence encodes CASSSGREGGYYGYTF.

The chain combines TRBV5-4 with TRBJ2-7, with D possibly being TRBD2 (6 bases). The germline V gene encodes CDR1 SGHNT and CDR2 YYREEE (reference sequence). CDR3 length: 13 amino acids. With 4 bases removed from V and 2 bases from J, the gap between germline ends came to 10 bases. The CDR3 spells CASSRDSTYEQYF. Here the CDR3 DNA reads TGTGCCAGCAGCAGGGACTCAACCTACGAGCAGTACTTC.